Below, one TCR beta chain is given with its context. Its antigen is currently not known. The read ends 3 residues shy of where the CDR3 ends; the end is completed using the germline J gene. Inclusive of the bounding cysteine and phenylalanine, the CDR3 is 13 residues long. The DNA covers only part of the CDR3, 30 bases in frame from base 1. Reading the germline V gene (reference sequence) gives CDR1 LNHDA and CDR2 SQIVND. The sample belongs to a study of TET2 disruption in CD19-targeted CAR T cells listed by TCRdb under 2018. For context, the study as a whole: The number of samples was determined by the original clinical trial design and by which samples were available, and no additional inclusion criteria were applied. The full study reports these points: The conclusions drawn about the patient's CAR T cells were based on extensive analysis of just one subject.

Deep sequencing of the TCR beta chain was done using the immunoSEQ assay. For the original study's pipeline: Only productive TCR beta rearrangements were used to compute clonotype frequencies. TCRdb took over this immuneACCESS table, retaining in-frame rearrangements with V and J assigned. Such tables are incomplete; in checked studies, under half of the missing clones stem from an unresolved V gene, and the remainder is unexplained. V, J and clone size are taken as reported in that table, and D and trimming were inferred from the DNA itself. This sample's table contains about 26,000 clones. The ten largest make up more than 1.5% of the sample. The treatment or condition label on this specimen signifies: autologous CTL019 cells: CD19 CAR with 4-1BB and CD3 zeta domains. TCR zeta and 4-1BB costimulatory signaling domains were incorporated into the CD19 CAR. Leukapheresis was used to collect T cells from peripheral blood for manufacturing CTL019. The DNeasy Blood and Tissue Kit was used to extract genomic DNA from pre-infusion T cells, peripheral blood, or sorted post-infusion T cells.

This specimen was CD8- CAR+ T cells sorted from cultured blood T cells, taken for CD19 CAR T cell therapy. The cell subset or site label here, explained by the study, means: CD8-negative CAR-positive T cells from the infusion product. The source of this sequence is a man between 65 and 85 years old with chronic lymphocytic leukemia. In this chain, TRBV19 is recombined with TRBJ1-5; the D segment could be TRBD1, given 5 matching bases. The CDR3 DNA, read in part, is TGTGCCAGTAGTATAGACCCGGGGGTTCCC. This encodes CASSIDPGVP. The full CDR3 sequence reads CASSIDPGVPQHF.